These 27 T cell receptor beta chains share one sample of origin, sequenced in a study of blood T cell repertoires in COVID-19. Data came from immunoSEQ multiplex PCR; TCRdb stores just in-frame clones and leaves some out. This table has some 40,000 clones, roughly nine tenths appearing once. What was sequenced was peripheral blood. The receptors stem from a man between 65 and 79 years old with acute or convalescent COVID-19.

The chain has TRBV27 and TRBJ1-2, with D perhaps matching TRBD1 (5 bases). V was cut by 8 bases and J by 8 bases, with 21 bases left in between. The CDR3 extends over 14 amino acids. Germline CDR1 is MNHEY and CDR2 is SMNVEV (reference sequence). This CDR3 is CASGYRRRARGYTF. In nucleotides, the CDR3 is TGTGCCAGCGGATACAGGAGGAGGGCGAGAGGCTACACCTTC.

The chain links TRBV6-5 to TRBJ2-1; D unclear. V lost 5 bases, J lost 7 bases, and 6 bases lay in between. This CDR3 is built from 11 residues. CDR1 and CDR2 (germline): MNHEY, SVGAGI. This chain's CDR3 is CASSLRNEQFF. As DNA, the CDR3 is TGTGCCAGCAGTCTCCGGAATGAGCAGTTCTTC.

The J gene is TRBJ2-1, the V gene TRBV20-1; 10 bases match TRBD2. This CDR3 has 16 residues. V shed 3 bases and J 4 bases; nucleotides not matched to a gene: 9. Germline CDR1 is DFQATT and CDR2 is SNEGSKA (reference sequence). CDR3: CSASSTSGMAYNEQFF. As DNA, the CDR3 is TGCAGTGCTAGTAGTACTAGCGGGATGGCTTACAATGAGCAGTTCTTC.

This chain connects TRBV14 to TRBJ2-7; D possibly corresponds to TRBD1 (5 bases). The CDR3 contains 13 residues. Looked up from germline, CDR1 is SGHDN and CDR2 is FVKESK. V lost 6 bases to trimming and J lost 0 bases, with 9 bases between them. CDR3 residues: CASRDRLSYEQYF. CDR3 bases: TGTGCCAGCAGAGACAGACTCTCCTACGAGCAGTACTTC.

This chain connects TRBV9 to TRBJ1-2, with D unresolved. The CDR3 length is 17 residues. CDR1 SGDLS and CDR2 YYNGEE come from the germline V gene. V was clipped by 0 bases and J by 0 bases, with 15 bases between them. The chain's CDR3 is CASSVAGGDTANYGYTF. The CDR3 coding sequence is TGTGCCAGCAGCGTAGCGGGAGGAGACACAGCTAACTATGGCTACACCTTC.

The V and J genes are TRBV18 and TRBJ2-1, with D hard to call. V was pared by 3 bases and J by 8 bases, with 14 bases between. The germline gives CDR1 KGHSH, CDR2 LQKENI. This CDR3 comprises 14 residues. The CDR3 here is CASSPQTTQDEQFF. The CDR3 bases are TGTGCCAGCTCACCCCAAACTACTCAAGATGAGCAGTTCTTC.

The chain carries TRBV7-9 and TRBJ2-7, with a weak D call TRBD1 (5 bases). This CDR3 spans 14 amino acids. The germline CDR1 and CDR2 sequences are SEHNR and FQNEAQ (reference sequence). Deletions cut 5 bases from V and 2 bases from J, with 13 bases between. The CDR3: CASSPQTETYEQYF. CDR3 sequence (DNA): TGTGCCAGCAGCCCCCAGACAGAGACCTACGAGCAGTACTTC.

Written as DNA, the CDR3 is TGTGCCAGCAGTCTTTCTGGGAGTGAGCAGTTCTTC. It codes for CASSLSGSEQFF. The chain carries TRBV12-3 or TRBV12-4 and TRBJ2-1, with TRBD2 as a possible D gene (5 bases). V was shortened by 5 bases and J by 9 bases, with 11 bases between the two germline ends. The CDR3 runs to 12 residues.

This chain uses TRBV6-2 or TRBV6-3 with TRBJ1-5, with TRBD1 matching 10 bases. The V gene's germline CDR1 is MNHEY and CDR2 SVGEGT. The CDR3 length is 17 residues. V gave up 6 bases and J gave up 1 base; unmatched junction bases: 9. The chain's CDR3 is CASSQRDRGGSNQPQHF. DNA of the CDR3: TGTGCCAGCAGCCAACGGGACAGGGGCGGGAGCAATCAGCCCCAGCATTTT.

The chain is built from TRBV5-6 and TRBJ2-1; 13 bases match TRBD2. The CDR3 is made up of 15 amino acids. V shed 2 bases, J shed 6 bases, and the junction held 2 bases outside the gene matches. CDR1 is SGHDT and CDR2 is YYEEEE in the germline V gene. The CDR3 sequence: CASSLWTSGSNEQFF. The CDR3 nucleotides read TGTGCCAGCAGCTTATGGACTAGCGGGAGCAATGAGCAGTTCTTC. The full variable domain, completed using reference TRBV5-6 and TRBJ2-1, is DAGVTQSPTHLIKTRGQQVTLRCSPKSGHDTVSWYQQALGQGPQFIFQYYEEEERQRGNFPDRFSGHQFPNYSSELNVNALLLGDSALYLCASSLWTSGSNEQFFGPGTRLTVL.

This chain links TRBV13 with TRBJ2-3; TRBD2 agrees at 8 bases. Trimming removed 1 base from V and 5 bases from J; junction bases left unmatched: 2. This CDR3 has 14 amino acids. Germline V lookup: CDR1 PRHDT, CDR2 FYEKMQ (reference sequence). CDR3 in amino acids: CASSLAGGQDTQYF. As DNA, the CDR3 is TGTGCCAGCAGCTTAGCGGGAGGGCAAGATACGCAGTATTTT.

The rearrangement joins TRBV4-3 to TRBJ2-7; possibly TRBD1 for D (5 bases). Germline-derived CDR1 and CDR2 are LGHNA and YSLEER. V lost 4 bases, J lost 2 bases, and 18 bases lay in between. CDR3 length: 16 amino acids. The CDR3 DNA follows: TGCGCCAGCAGCCGGAAGACAGAAGCGTATCCCTACGAGCAGTACTTC. It codes for CASSRKTEAYPYEQYF.

The gene calls are TRBV6-5 and TRBJ2-7, with D tentatively TRBD2 (6 bases). This CDR3 has 15 residues. Trimming cost V 6 bases and J 3 bases, with 18 bases left between them. Germline values: CDR1 MNHEY, CDR2 SVGAGI. CDR3 amino acids: CASRAWRDRVYEQYF. DNA for the CDR3: TGTGCCAGCAGGGCTTGGCGGGACCGCGTCTACGAGCAGTACTTC.

This clone was counted once. V and J are TRBV6-2 or TRBV6-3 and TRBJ1-2; tentative D call: TRBD1 (6 bases). V was trimmed by 4 bases and J by 4 bases, leaving 10 bases between them. CDR1 is MNHEY and CDR2 is SVGEGT in the germline V gene. This CDR3 region has 13 residues. The CDR3 DNA reads as TGTGCCAGCAGTTTCAGGGGCCGCTATGGCTACACCTTC. Translation gives CASSFRGRYGYTF.

J is TRBJ2-1 and V is TRBV28; 9 bases line up with TRBD2. Germline V gene lookup returns CDR1 MDHEN and CDR2 SYDVKM. Trimming removed 7 bases from V and 2 bases from J; junction bases left unmatched: 6. There are 15 residues in the CDR3. CDR3 sequence (DNA): TGTGCCAGCATTTCTAGCGGGACTGCCTACAATGAGCAGTTCTTC. Encoded protein: CASISSGTAYNEQFF.

This clone was counted a few times. The rearrangement links TRBV21-1 to TRBJ2-3; TRBD2 is taken as the D call from the table, unchecked against the DNA. TRBV21-1 is designated a pseudogene. The CDR3 is 21 residues long. CDR3 nucleotide sequence: TGTGCCAGCAGCATCCATCCGGGACTAGCGGGAGGGCCGTTTCGATCAGATACGCAGTATTTT. It specifies CASSIHPGLAGGPFRSDTQYF.

The chain carries TRBV19 and TRBJ2-3; D perhaps matches TRBD2 (6 bases). Trimming left V 4 bases short and J 1 base short, with 15 bases between. Germline lookup yields CDR1 LNHDA and CDR2 SQIVND (reference sequence). The CDR3 has 16 residues. The CDR3 is CASSRSGSQGTDTQYF. The CDR3 nucleotides read TGTGCCAGTAGTAGATCCGGGAGCCAAGGCACAGATACGCAGTATTTT.

J is TRBJ2-1 and V is TRBV11-2; possible D gene TRBD2, 6 bases. CDR1 SGHAT and CDR2 FQNNGV come from the germline V gene. With 5 bases removed from V and 3 bases from J, the gap between germline ends came to 14 bases. The CDR3 contains 15 residues. CDR3 region: CASSLLAGLYNEQFF. As DNA, the CDR3 is TGTGCCAGCAGCCTCCTGGCGGGACTCTACAATGAGCAGTTCTTC.

The chain is built from TRBV3-1 (or the pseudogene TRBV3-2) and TRBJ2-6; D remains ambiguous. V was clipped by 3 bases and J by 0 bases, with 3 bases between them. This CDR3 region has 14 residues. Germline values: CDR1 LGHDT, CDR2 YNNKEL (reference sequence). The CDR3 is CASSQSSGANVLTF. The CDR3 DNA reads as TGTGCCAGCAGCCAGAGCTCTGGGGCCAACGTCCTGACTTTC.

The V and J genes are TRBV7-9 and TRBJ1-1, with D perhaps TRBD1 (6 bases). Trimming took off 5 bases at V and 0 bases at J, with 19 bases between the two ends. The CDR3 has 17 residues. Germline V gives CDR1 SEHNR, CDR2 FQNEAQ (reference sequence). CDR3 protein: CASSHLQGSGLNTEAFF. The DNA of the CDR3 is TGTGCCAGCAGCCATCTACAGGGAAGTGGACTGAACACTGAAGCTTTCTTT.

The rearrangement links TRBV5-4 to TRBJ2-7, with a weak D call TRBD1 (5 bases). The CDR3 covers 15 residues. V lost 0 bases to trimming and J lost 0 bases, with 10 bases between them. From germline, CDR1 is SGHNT and CDR2 YYREEE (reference sequence). CDR3 amino acids: CASSLGGDGSYEQYF. CDR3 coding DNA: TGTGCCAGCAGCTTGGGGGGCGATGGCTCCTACGAGCAGTACTTC.

Only a few counts were recorded for this clone. The CDR3 sequence is CASSSLGGNGELFF. DNA of the CDR3: TGTGCCAGCAGTTCCTTGGGGGGTAACGGGGAGCTGTTTTTT. The rearrangement uses TRBV6-5 and TRBJ2-2; perhaps TRBD2 as D (6 bases). The CDR3 sequence is 14 residues long. Deletions cut 4 bases from V and 7 bases from J, with 13 bases between. Germline V gene data show CDR1 as MNHEY and CDR2 as SVGAGI.

The rearrangement joins TRBV3-1 (or the pseudogene TRBV3-2) to TRBJ2-5; D remains unclear. Trimming removed 1 base at V and 2 bases at J, with 5 bases between. Germline V gene data show CDR1 as LGHDT and CDR2 as YNNKEL (reference sequence). This CDR3 has 13 amino acids. CDR3 region: CASSQVQQETQYF. CDR3 coding DNA: TGTGCCAGCAGCCAAGTACAGCAAGAGACCCAGTACTTC.

The chain recombines TRBV25-1 with TRBJ1-1; D not certain. V gave up 4 bases and J gave up 1 base, with 13 bases separating them. The CDR3 spans 15 residues. Germline V gene sequence: CDR1 MGHDK, CDR2 SYGVNS. The CDR3 protein is CASSVSMRGNTEAFF. In DNA form, the CDR3 reads TGTGCCAGCAGTGTATCCATGAGAGGGAACACTGAAGCTTTCTTT.

The CDR3 sequence: CASSIGGSRDEQFF. Here the CDR3 DNA reads TGTGCCAGTAGCATCGGAGGGTCGCGGGATGAGCAGTTCTTC. This chain links TRBV19 with TRBJ2-1; D perhaps matches TRBD2 (6 bases). Trimming pared 6 bases from V and 8 bases from J, leaving 17 bases between. This CDR3 has 14 amino acids. Germline CDR1 LNHDA, CDR2 SQIVND (reference sequence).

The chain recombines TRBV18 with TRBJ2-7; D gene unclear. Per germline, CDR1 KGHSH and CDR2 LQKENI. V was trimmed by 3 bases and J by 4 bases, leaving 7 bases between them. This CDR3 contains 12 residues. CDR3 DNA: TGTGCCAGCTCACCCAGTCTGTACGAGCAGTACTTC. Protein product: CASSPSLYEQYF. Full variable domain (outside the CDR3, taken from reference TRBV18 and TRBJ2-7): NAGVMQNPRHLVRRRGQEARLRCSPMKGHSHVYWYRQLPEEGLKFMVYLQKENIIDESGMPKERFSAEFPKEGPSILRIQQVVRGDSAAYFCASSPSLYEQYFGPGTRLTVT.

This sequence joins TRBV7-2 and TRBJ2-7, with 8 bases lining up with TRBD1. Unmatched junction bases numbered 6, after V lost 1 base and J lost 4 bases. Germline CDR1 and CDR2: SGHTA and FQGNSA. The CDR3 covers 15 residues. CDR3 sequence: CASSLETGQAYEQYF. In DNA form, the CDR3 reads TGTGCCAGCAGCTTAGAAACGGGACAGGCGTACGAGCAGTACTTC.